Each of the 8 T cell receptor beta chains below was sequenced from the same sample in a study of T-cell reconstitution after alpha-beta-depleted transplantation in children. As it was prepared, the TCRbeta library received unique molecular identifiers. One entry per CDR3 protein results from TCRdb running MiXCR on the PCR reads. Counted here are a few hundred thousand distinct CDR3 sequences, 25% occurring once; the ten biggest clones make up more than 2%. The sequences come from PBMCs, collected before TCRalphabeta/CD19-depleted stem cell transplant. These receptors all stem from a girl aged 2 to 10 with Fanconi anemia, due to receive a stem cell transplant.

This clonotype was recorded at least ten times. The CDR3 DNA follows: TGCAGCGTTGTATATCAGGGGGCTTCCTACGAGCAGTACTTC. It codes for CSVVYQGASYEQYF. This chain links TRBV29-1 with TRBJ2-7, with 8 bases matching TRBD1. V shed 4 bases, J shed 1 base, and the junction held 6 bases outside the gene matches. This CDR3 comprises 14 residues. Germline CDR1 is SQVTM and CDR2 is ANQGSEA.

The rearrangement uses TRBV29-1 and TRBJ2-7, with 8 bases aligning to TRBD2. With V trimmed by 4 bases and J by 2 bases, 19 bases remained unmatched. Germline CDR1 SQVTM, CDR2 ANQGSEA. This CDR3 is built from 18 residues. The CDR3, as DNA: TGCAGCGTTGTAGGAAACCGTTTCGGCACTAGCGGAACCTACGAGCAGTACTTC. Translated, it gives CSVVGNRFGTSGTYEQYF.

This clonotype was observed a handful of times. The V and J genes are TRBV20-1 and TRBJ2-1, with TRBD1 identical over 12 bases. With 3 bases clipped from V and 1 base from J, the junction kept 10 bases outside the gene matches. The CDR3 runs 18 residues. Germline CDR1 reads DFQATT; CDR2 reads SNEGSKA (reference sequence). CDR3 sequence (DNA): TGCAGTGCTAGCTTTGGGACAGGGGGCTTTATTTCCTACAATGAGCAGTTCTTC. Residues: CSASFGTGGFISYNEQFF.

Many counts were recorded for this clonotype. The gene calls are TRBV5-1 and TRBJ1-1; D gene uncertain. The V and J ends lost 4 bases and 4 bases respectively, with 11 bases between them. Germline lookup yields CDR1 SGHRS and CDR2 YFSETQ. The CDR3 spans 13 residues. DNA of the CDR3: TGCGCCAGCAGCGGCAGATGGGTCACTGAAGCTTTCTTT. Protein product: CASSGRWVTEAFF.

The CDR3 reads CASSLWTGEDTQYF. The CDR3 DNA follows: TGTGCCAGCAGCTTATGGACAGGGGAAGATACGCAGTATTTT. The chain uses TRBV7-3 and TRBJ2-3; 9 bases map to TRBD1. V lost 2 bases, J lost 5 bases, and 2 bases stayed unmatched. The CDR3 consists of 14 residues. Germline CDR1 reads SGHTA; CDR2 reads FQGTGA.

Many counts were recorded for this clonotype. The chain combines TRBV20-1 with TRBJ2-4; D unclear. Trimming removed 3 bases from V and 8 bases from J, with 11 bases in between. Germline V gene sequence: CDR1 DFQATT, CDR2 SNEGSKA (reference sequence). CDR3 size: 12 residues. CDR3 coding DNA: TGCAGTGCTAGTCGTCTTTTTGACATTCAGTACTTC. It is translated as CSASRLFDIQYF.

This chain uses TRBV3-1 with TRBJ2-5; 7 bases are a match to TRBD2. Germline V gene sequence: CDR1 LGHDT, CDR2 YNNKEL (reference sequence). The CDR3 has 16 amino acids. The junction had 9 bases not matched to a gene; V was cut back by 0 bases and J by 5 bases. The CDR3 here is CASSQDSGGRGETQYF. Here the CDR3 DNA reads TGTGCCAGCAGCCAAGATAGCGGCGGGAGAGGCGAGACCCAGTACTTC.

V usage is TRBV20-1 and J usage is TRBJ2-5, with no clear D. V lost 5 bases, J lost 2 bases, and 9 bases lay in between. The CDR3 runs to 12 residues. From germline, CDR1 is DFQATT and CDR2 SNEGSKA (reference sequence). The chain's CDR3 is CSAAANQETQYF. The CDR3 DNA reads TGCAGTGCTGCCGCAAATCAAGAGACCCAGTACTTC.